This T cell receptor (beta chain) is from a study of blood T cell repertoires in COVID-19. About the study: Italy, Spain and the United States were the sources of the convalescent and acute COVID-19 samples.

Germline assignment: CDR1 SGHTA and CDR2 FQGTGA. The CDR3 contains 15 residues. The ends lost 5 bases at V and 5 bases at J; junction bases unmatched: 10. In the authors' workflow: Nucleated cell number was recorded as an estimate derived from reference gene primer amplification. Measured with immunoSEQ multiplex PCR; TCRdb has only the in-frame clones, and not every one. V and J calls and clone size are as listed in that table; D and trimming were resolved from the DNA. The sample has 30,000 to 45,000 clones, more than 65% seen once. The sequence was collected from a man older than 75 with active or convalescent COVID-19. Material: peripheral blood. The chain has TRBV7-3 and TRBJ2-7; 9 nucleotides align to TRBD1. DNA of the CDR3: TGTGCCAGCAGCCTCGGACAGGGGTTCGTCGACGAGCAGTACTTC. Protein product: CASSLGQGFVDEQYF.